Detailed here is one T cell receptor (beta chain). This clonotype was seen a handful of times. Its antigen is still unknown. Qualities for individual bases were not recorded, and no much larger clone is one base off. The sample originates from a study of regulatory T cells in long-lasting Graves disease (TCRdb year 2021). In the study overall: Newly diagnosed Graves' disease patients had taken antithyroid drugs for less than 3 months. TCR sequencing covered roughly 13 persistent and roughly 20 newly diagnosed Graves' disease patients, about 35 samples in total. Peripheral blood TCR sequencing and RNA sequencing compared persistent Graves' disease patients with newly diagnosed Graves' disease patients. The study was registered as a clinical trial and conducted in China. Overall study outcomes, separate from this receptor: The small sample size was acknowledged by the authors as a limitation that may reduce accuracy. Only the TCR beta chain was sequenced and analyzed. More public clonotypes were shared among persistent patients (roughly 2,900) than among newly diagnosed patients (966). Only peripheral blood was studied, because thyroid tissue, the primary lesion, was inaccessible. Compared with newly diagnosed patients, persistent Graves' disease patients had lower TCR Shannon entropy and fewer highly expanded clones, which suggests clonal expansion. Persistent disease showed preferential use of TRBV28, TRBJ1-2 and TRBJ2-5, whereas newly diagnosed disease favored TRBV20-1 and TRBJ2-1.

The library relied on multiplex PCR. For sequencing, an Illumina HiSeq 4000 was employed. TCR beta libraries were built with iRepertoire HTBI primers and Arm-PCR amplification of CDR3 regions. Gel purification was performed on PCR products prior to sequencing. On the authors' methods: Gene usage analysis of CDR3 amino acid clonotypes relied on the roughly 60 TRBV and 13 to 15 TRBJ segments identified across samples. COPE and FqMerger were used to merge filtered high-quality paired reads into contigs. BLAST was used to align contigs to IMGT TRBV, TRBD and TRBJ reference genes, with CDR3 defined following IMGT. Any clonotype with a frequency above 0.1% was counted as a highly expanded clone. Shannon entropy served as the measure of repertoire diversity, while the Gini coefficient captured V-J evenness. A clonotype found in more than one individual was treated as public. The public reads were reanalyzed by TCRdb: fastp trimming at Q25, MiXCR alignment, in-frame beta chains only. Entries are consolidated by CDR3 protein sequence, retaining the most common genes and DNA. These V and J calls originate from TCRdb's pipeline instead of the authors' own analysis. The sample yields about 450,000 distinct CDR3 sequences; about a sixth were counted once. Of the sample, around 10% falls within the top ten clones.

Measured from the cysteine to the phenylalanine, the CDR3 is 14 residues long. The only DNA kept is the CDR3, 42 bases in frame from the first base. The junction shows trimming of 0 bases on V and 1 base on J, and the gene matches do not reach 2 bases of it. From the germline V gene (reference sequence), CDR1 is DFQATT and CDR2 is SNEGSKA. In the paper's terms, the time point label means: newly diagnosed GD, antithyroid drugs for less than 3 months. For both TCR sequencing and RNA sequencing, RNA was extracted from PBMCs using TRIzol. The diagnosis of Graves' disease was made according to American Thyroid Association guidelines. Patients were recruited from an endocrinology department in Xi'an, China. Each patient gave approximately 10 milliliters of peripheral blood, collected in an EDTA anticoagulant tube. Ficoll Paque Plus density gradient separation was used to isolate PBMCs, and no further T cell sorting was performed. An Agilent 2100 Bioanalyzer and agarose gel were used to check RNA quality, and a NanoDrop 2000 was used to measure RNA concentration.

This sample also appeared in a second study, on T cells in Graves' hyperthyroidism and ophthalmopathy. Per the second study: Stable Graves' hyperthyroidism was defined as the absence of progression to ophthalmopathy over 18 months of follow-up. Hyperthyroidism patients were newly diagnosed, with disease duration under 2 months, and aged 18 to 65 years. Any patient with an uncontrolled infection, another autoimmune disease, pregnancy or lactation was excluded. Diagnoses were established on the basis of clinical symptoms, serum thyroxine and TRAb, thyroid ultrasound, and orbital computed tomography. The TCR CDR3 was subjected to a first round of RT-PCR using the HTBI primer set and the Qiagen OneStep RT-PCR kit. Most expanded thyroid clonotypes (frequency above 0.001) were also detected in blood, suggesting blood repertoires may reflect thyroid immune responses. In cross-validation, a model built on a 13 V-J signature told ophthalmopathy apart from stable hyperthyroidism with 85% to 90% sensitivity and about 81% specificity, and in testing the same model reached 80%/75%. In validation, progression to ophthalmopathy was predicted by the model with 70% to 71% sensitivity and 72.22% specificity, a median of roughly 6 months before onset. TCR V-J signatures able to tell the groups apart were searched for in a discovery cohort of some 100 patients, of whom over 40 had Graves' ophthalmopathy and around 57 had stable Graves' hyperthyroidism. Prospective prediction of ophthalmopathy was tested in an independent validation cohort of some 20 hyperthyroidism patients and 17 patients who later progressed to ophthalmopathy. The roughly 100 discovery patients were randomly divided into training and test sets at a 7:3 ratio. Thyroid tissue and blood T-cell repertoires from six Graves' hyperthyroidism patients were also compared in the study. After blood sampling, hyperthyroidism patients were treated with methimazole at a starting dose of 30 mg daily, and ophthalmopathy patients were treated with high-dose intravenous methylprednisolone. The libraries were constructed in a second round of multiplex PCR and then size-selected and purified. The libraries were sequenced on an Illumina HiSeq2000 using paired-end 100 bp reads. Raw data were processed with SOAPnuke, discarding reads with adapters, uncalled bases, mean Phred below 15, or no exact constant-primer or identifier match. High-quality paired reads were merged using COPE v1.2.5, and each unique nucleotide sequence was defined as a clonotype. MiTCR v1.1 was used to align the clonotypes against IMGT TRBV, TRBD and TRBJ reference segments. The analysis was restricted to V-J combinations with a frequency above 0.0001, which together covered 99.2% of the repertoires. A TCS score was defined as the ratio between F50 (clonal expansion) and ExV (chaos), using BLOSUM62-based TCRdist between CDR3 peptides within each V-J. Welch's t-statistics and random forest reduced some 510 V-J features to fewer than 15, which were used in a naive Bayes classifier (R e1071). Sample size was not statistically predetermined, and blinding of investigators to group allocation was not performed. The paper reports TCR Vbeta CDR3 sequencing of more than 120 peripheral blood samples: around 45 ophthalmopathy, over 70 hyperthyroidism and 17 progressor patients.

This receptor chain uses TRBV20-1 and TRBJ2-7; TRBD2 agrees with 8 junctional bases. The sequencing used peripheral blood mononuclear cells (PBMCs), collected at new diagnosis, from a patient treated with antithyroid drugs. This clonotype was obtained from a woman aged 25 to 39 with Graves disease. Donor details come from another sample of the same person, matched by shared clones. In nucleotides, the sequence is TGCAGTGCTAGAGATGGACTAGCTTCCTACGAGCAGTACTTC. Translated, it reads CSARDGLASYEQYF.